The 14 T cell receptor beta chains presented below share a single source sample, sequenced in a study of cytomegalovirus exposure and HLA in healthy donors. Vbeta (60) and Jbeta (13) primers were used in the PCR. The assay was immunoSEQ multiplex PCR, and TCRdb's table has in-frame clones only and misses some. The sample shows some 110,000 clones, 70% of them seen only once. Sequencing was done on a sample of PBMCs. Every receptor here comes from a man aged 30 to 45 in good health and CMV-seropositive.

The chain has TRBV4-1 and TRBJ2-3, with a tentative D call TRBD2 (7 bases). V was cut by 5 bases and J by 2 bases, with 20 bases left in between. Germline-derived CDR1 and CDR2 are MGHRA and YSYEKL. The CDR3 has 17 amino acids. The CDR3 region is CASSNSAAGAVTDTQYF. DNA for the CDR3: TGCGCCAGCAGCAACTCTGCCGCGGGGGCCGTCACAGATACGCAGTATTTT.

The chain combines TRBV28 with TRBJ1-1; a possible D gene is TRBD1 (6 bases). Germline CDR1 reads MDHEN; CDR2 reads SYDVKM. V lost 4 bases and J 5 bases, leaving 14 bases between the germline ends. The length of the CDR3 is 14 residues. This CDR3 reads CASSSPGVGTEAFF. The CDR3 DNA reads TGTGCCAGCAGTTCCCCAGGGGTAGGAACTGAAGCTTTCTTT.

This rearrangement joins TRBV4-3 to TRBJ2-3, with TRBD2 identical over 7 bases. Germline V gene sequence: CDR1 LGHNA, CDR2 YSLEER. This CDR3 has 15 residues. Germline trimming cut 1 base from V and 3 bases from J; bases unmatched to any gene: 4. The CDR3 sequence is CASSQGGGRTDTQYF. The CDR3 DNA is TGCGCCAGCAGCCAAGGGGGGGGTCGGACAGATACGCAGTATTTT.

This clone appeared a few times. The chain couples TRBV30 to TRBJ1-5; D may be TRBD1 (6 bases). This CDR3 is 14 amino acids long. The germline V gene has CDR1 GTSNPN and CDR2 SVGIG (reference sequence). The V and J ends lost 3 bases and 2 bases respectively, with 11 bases between them. This chain's CDR3 is CAWSQKGGNQPQHF. DNA for the CDR3: TGTGCCTGGAGCCAGAAGGGGGGCAATCAGCCCCAGCATTTT.

The chain links TRBV27 to TRBJ1-5; D is undetermined. V lost 5 bases and J 4 bases, leaving 15 bases between the germline ends. The CDR3 runs 15 residues. Germline-derived CDR1 and CDR2 are MNHEY and SMNVEV (reference sequence). This CDR3 is CASSPRTVGNQPQHF. The CDR3 nucleotides read TGTGCCAGCAGTCCACGGACTGTAGGGAATCAGCCCCAGCATTTT.

CDR3 nucleotides: TGTGCCAGCAGCTTAGGGGTGGCGGGCCCTACCTACGAGCAGTACGTC. Translation: CASSLGVAGPTYEQYV. V usage is TRBV7-2 and J usage is TRBJ2-7; D might be TRBD2 (5 bases). The CDR3 contains 16 residues. Germline lookup yields CDR1 SGHTA and CDR2 FQGNSA. Deletions cut 1 base from V and 2 bases from J, with 15 bases between.

The chain uses TRBV11-2 and TRBJ2-1; 10 positions match TRBD2. Trimming took 2 bases from V and 13 from J; bases not matched to a gene: 5. CDR1 is SGHAT and CDR2 is FQNNGV in the germline V gene. The CDR3 sequence is 13 residues long. In nucleotides, the CDR3 is TGTGCCAGCAGCTTAACCAGCGGGAGGGGCCAGTTCTTC. Its translation is CASSLTSGRGQFF. Filled out from reference TRBV11-2 and TRBJ2-1, the complete variable domain reads EAGVAQSPRYKIIEKRQSVAFWCNPISGHATLYWYQQILGQGPKLLIQFQNNGVVDDSQLPKDRFSAERLKGVDSTLKIQPAKLEDSAVYLCASSLTSGRGQFFGPGTRLTVL.

The genes are TRBV4-1 and TRBJ2-7; TRBD2 agrees at 12 bases. V trimming: 4 bases; J trimming: 5 bases; junction bases outside the gene matches: 9. The CDR3 contains 16 residues. The germline V gene encodes CDR1 MGHRA and CDR2 YSYEKL. CDR3 in amino acids: CASSRVSTSGGNEQYF. The CDR3 region has the DNA TGCGCCAGCAGCCGAGTCTCGACTAGCGGGGGTAACGAGCAGTACTTC.

V and J are TRBV19 and TRBJ2-2; D may be TRBD1 (7 bases). V was cut by 9 bases and J by 3 bases, with 17 bases left in between. The germline gives CDR1 LNHDA, CDR2 SQIVND (reference sequence). The CDR3 contains 15 residues. The CDR3 loop is CASKAPGGYTGELFF. For the CDR3, the DNA is TGTGCCAGCAAAGCTCCAGGGGGGTACACCGGGGAGCTGTTTTTT.

This clone was seen just once. The CDR3 DNA reads TGTGCCAGCAGTCCCGGGACTAGCGGCGGGGAGCTGTTTTTT. Protein sequence: CASSPGTSGGELFF. The rearrangement links TRBV2 to TRBJ2-2; 11 nucleotides agree with TRBD2. CDR3 size: 14 residues. Trimming at V came to 5 bases and at J to 7 bases, leaving 3 bases not matched to a gene. Germline V gives CDR1 SNHLY, CDR2 FYNNEI.

This clone was observed a handful of times. The J gene is TRBJ2-7, the V gene TRBV29-1, with D possibly matching TRBD1 (5 bases). The CDR3 is 15 residues long. Germline V gene sequence: CDR1 SQVTM, CDR2 ANQGSEA. V gave up 4 bases and J gave up 3 bases, with 19 bases separating them. The CDR3 nucleotides are TGCAGCGTTGGCCAGGGCCCAGCTCAGGTCTACGAGCAGTACGTC. Protein: CSVGQGPAQVYEQYV.

V and J are TRBV12-5 and TRBJ1-1; unclear D gene. This CDR3 contains 14 residues. V was cut by 2 bases and J by 0 bases, with 7 bases left in between. The V gene's germline CDR1 is LGHNT and CDR2 FRNRAP. The CDR3 DNA reads as TGTGCTAGTGGTTTGCCGACTATGAACACTGAAGCTTTCTTT. It encodes CASGLPTMNTEAFF.

This chain connects TRBV27 to TRBJ1-2, with TRBD1 matching over 8 bases. The CDR3 loop spans 16 amino acids. Germline CDR1 and CDR2: MNHEY and SMNVEV (reference sequence). Unmatched junction bases numbered 8, after V lost 5 bases and J lost 0 bases. The CDR3 nucleotides read TGTGCCAGCAGTCTCAGACAGGGGTTAGCTAACTATGGCTACACCTTC. Its protein product is CASSLRQGLANYGYTF.

The J gene is TRBJ1-4, the V gene TRBV4-1; 9 bases are a match to TRBD1. V was pared by 6 bases and J by 0 bases, with 8 bases of the junction left unmatched. Germline V gene data show CDR1 as MGHRA and CDR2 as YSYEKL. This CDR3 contains 17 residues. CDR3 DNA sequence: TGCGCCAGCAGTCCGACAGGGGGGCGACCAACTAATGAAAAACTGTTTTTT. It codes for CASSPTGGRPTNEKLFF.